A single sample gave rise to the 7 T cell receptor beta chains below, sequenced in a study of blood T cell repertoires in COVID-19. The assay was immunoSEQ multiplex PCR, and TCRdb's table has in-frame clones only and misses some. This sample has around 60,000 clones; approximately 77% occur once, and the top ten carry about 34%. Material for sequencing was peripheral blood. The receptors derive from a human donor in a cohort sampled during active COVID-19.

The chain has TRBV24-1 and TRBJ2-3; TRBD1 aligns across 8 bases. This CDR3 has 18 residues. Trimming took 9 bases from V and 4 from J; bases not matched to a gene: 20. Germline V gene lookup returns CDR1 KGHDR and CDR2 SFDVKD. CDR3 bases: TGTGCCACCGCAACCGGGACAGGCTTTTCCACCCCCCCAGATACGCAGTATTTT. Encoded protein: CATATGTGFSTPPDTQYF.

This chain uses TRBV5-1 with TRBJ2-7; the match to TRBD2 covers 9 bases. Germline assignment: CDR1 SGHRS and CDR2 YFSETQ. V lost 0 bases, J lost 2 bases, and 9 bases stayed unmatched. The CDR3 loop spans 17 amino acids. The CDR3 coding sequence is TGCGCCAGCAGCTTGGCTCTAGCGGGAAGGGGGACCTACGAGCAGTACTTC. Protein: CASSLALAGRGTYEQYF.

The CDR3 sequence: CASSLSDISYEQYF. CDR3 DNA sequence: TGTGCCAGCAGTCTATCGGACATCTCTTACGAGCAGTACTTC. The chain couples TRBV6-2 or TRBV6-3 to TRBJ2-7, with a tentative D call TRBD1 (5 bases). Between the trimmed V and J ends, which lost 5 bases and 4 bases, there was a span of 15 bases. The CDR3 runs to 14 residues. In germline, CDR1 is MNHEY, CDR2 SVGEGT.

The DNA of the CDR3 is TGTGCCAGCAGGCATATAGCTGCGGAGACCCAGTACTTC. Translating it yields CASRHIAAETQYF. The chain uses TRBV5-6 and TRBJ2-5; no definite D call. V lost 5 bases and J 5 bases, leaving 13 bases between the germline ends. The CDR3 contains 13 residues. The germline V gene encodes CDR1 SGHDT and CDR2 YYEEEE. The full variable domain, in which reference TRBV5-6 and TRBJ2-5 provide the parts outside the CDR3, is DAGVTQSPTHLIKTRGQQVTLRCSPKSGHDTVSWYQQALGQGPQFIFQYYEEEERQRGNFPDRFSGHQFPNYSSELNVNALLLGDSALYLCASRHIAAETQYFGPGTRLLVL.

This clone was seen once. The V and J genes are TRBV6-5 and TRBJ2-5; D might be TRBD2 (5 bases). This CDR3 has 14 amino acids. V lost 8 bases to trimming and J lost 5 bases, with 18 bases between them. Germline CDR1 reads MNHEY; CDR2 reads SVGAGI. CDR3 sequence (DNA): TGTGCCAGCCCCCCTGGGATCTCGGGGGAGACCCAGTACTTC. The encoded protein is CASPPGISGETQYF.

The gene calls are TRBV4-2 and TRBJ1-1; 7 bases match TRBD1. The germline V gene encodes CDR1 LGHNA and CDR2 YNFKEQ. This CDR3 comprises 14 residues. The J segment lost 11 bases and the V segment lost 0 bases, leaving 9 bases of the junction unmatched. CDR3 DNA sequence: TGTGCCAGCAGCCAAGAAGGGGGCTGGGCTGGGGCTTTCTTT. It codes for CASSQEGGWAGAFF.

The genes are TRBV18 and TRBJ2-7; TRBD1 agrees at 7 bases. V was pared by 3 bases and J by 3 bases, with 5 bases of the junction left unmatched. CDR3 length: 14 amino acids. Germline assignment: CDR1 KGHSH and CDR2 LQKENI. CDR3 residues: CASSPTGNYYEQYF. The CDR3 DNA follows: TGTGCCAGCTCACCGACAGGGAACTACTACGAGCAGTACTTC.